This TCR beta chain derives from a study of T cell responses to AZD1222 COVID-19 vaccine. Study as a whole: Second-dose timings of about 4 or about 12 weeks were pooled.

Produced via immunoSEQ multiplex PCR; TCRdb's table is partial and in-frame only. The sample contains 90,000 to 150,000 clones, about 91% of which appear only once. Study conclusions and caveats: At study baseline, merely more than 5 AZD1222 recipients were seropositive.

V was trimmed by 2 bases and J by 7 bases, leaving 15 bases between them. There are 15 residues in the CDR3. CDR1 is MNHEY and CDR2 is SVGEGT in the germline V gene. This clone occurred a few times. Its antigen remains unidentified. The chain combines TRBV6-2 or TRBV6-3 with TRBJ2-1; D is tentatively TRBD1 or TRBD2 (5 bases each). This clonotype was obtained from an adult in good health. This sample comprised peripheral blood, obtained on day 0 of AZD1222 vaccination. In DNA form, the CDR3 reads TGTGCCAGCAGTTACCGACAGTCGGGAAGTAATGAGCAGTTCTTC. Its protein is CASSYRQSGSNEQFF.